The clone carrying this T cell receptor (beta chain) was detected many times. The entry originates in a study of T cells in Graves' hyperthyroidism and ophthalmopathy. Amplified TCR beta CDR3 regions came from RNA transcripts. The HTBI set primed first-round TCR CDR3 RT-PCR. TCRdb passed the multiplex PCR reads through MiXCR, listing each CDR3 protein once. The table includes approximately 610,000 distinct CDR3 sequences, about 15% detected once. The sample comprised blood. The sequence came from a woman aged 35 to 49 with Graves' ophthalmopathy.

The chain's CDR3 is CASMRSNTGELFF. The CDR3 DNA reads TGTGCCAGCATGAGATCGAACACCGGGGAGCTGTTTTTT. This sequence joins TRBV27 and TRBJ2-2; D uncertain. The ends were cut back, 7 bases at V and 0 bases at J, with 6 bases in the middle. CDR1 is MNHEY and CDR2 is SMNVEV in the germline V gene (reference sequence). This CDR3 contains 13 residues.